This TCR beta chain was identified during a study of shared clonotypes between healthy human individuals. In the case of this clone: Antigen unknown.

The method was immunoSEQ multiplex PCR; TCRdb's version includes in-frame clones alone and lacks a portion of them. The data show approximately 1.4 million clones, approximately 98% seen once. Per the germline V gene, CDR1 is MNHEY and CDR2 is SMNVEV (reference sequence). The CDR3 has 13 amino acids. The germline V and J ends were trimmed by 1 base and 5 bases, with 6 bases remaining between them. Findings and limits, study-wide: Only blood samples were collected, and tissue repertoires likely differ.

The sequence derives from a man younger than 45 in good health. What was sequenced was naive CD4+ T cells sorted from blood. The subset: CD45RA+ positively selected. The chain combines TRBV27 with TRBJ1-5; D is undetermined. CDR3 protein: CASSLYRDQPQHF. The CDR3 nucleotides read TGTGCCAGCAGTTTATATAGGGATCAGCCCCAGCATTTT.